The clone carrying this T cell receptor (beta chain) appeared a few times. The antigen remains undetermined. The data were taken from a study of lymphopenia after photon versus proton radiotherapy. Findings and caveats of the study: Only patients who died were analyzed for survival; proton advantage is unproven. Post-nadir TCR diversity decline inversely tracked overall survival among those who died. After the lymphocyte nadir, photon-treated repertoires showed oligoclonal expansion, especially of CD8+ Temra cells.

This table comes from immunoSEQ multiplex PCR, and its TCRdb copy is limited to in-frame clones, with some not included. The data contain approximately 50,000 clones, about four fifths of them singletons. Germline assignment: CDR1 SGHTA and CDR2 FQGNSA. The CDR3 length is 14 residues. V trimming: 5 bases; J trimming: 5 bases; junction bases outside the gene matches: 8. The starting material was peripheral blood, obtained from a patient treated with photon-based radiotherapy. The chain uses TRBV7-2 and TRBJ2-5; 7 bases map to TRBD1. The sequence was collected from a man aged 45-65 years with gastric cancer. The CDR3 bases are TGTGCCAGCAGCGTACAACAGGGGTCTGAGACCCAGTACTTC. Protein sequence: CASSVQQGSETQYF.